Presented here are 14 T cell receptor beta chains from one specimen sequenced in a study of T cell repertoires in cytomegalovirus infection. TCRdb re-called the reads with MiXCR, one entry per CDR3 protein. The data hold 400,000 to 550,000 distinct CDR3 sequences, with around 11% observed a single time. Input material: PBMCs. The receptors stem from a human donor in good health (CMV status not recorded). Some clones in this sample may be carry-over from other donors' samples.

V gene TRBV20-1 combines with J gene TRBJ1-3; D gene uncertain. The CDR3 length is 14 residues. Germline loops: CDR1 DFQATT, CDR2 SNEGSKA (reference sequence). Trimming left V 1 base short and J 0 bases short, with 7 bases between. CDR3 bases: TGCAGTGCTAGAGCCCCGGGCTCTGGAAACACCATATATTTT. This encodes CSARAPGSGNTIYF.

The rearrangement links TRBV29-1 to TRBJ2-1; D not resolved. Germline V gives CDR1 SQVTM, CDR2 ANQGSEA. This CDR3 is built from 16 residues. The V end lost 2 bases, the J end lost 0 bases, and 14 bases lay between the germline ends. The CDR3 DNA follows: TGCAGCGTTGAATCGGCCTACCGAAGCTCCTACAATGAGCAGTTCTTC. As protein: CSVESAYRSSYNEQFF.

This clonotype was detected only a few times. The V gene is TRBV5-6, the J gene TRBJ2-7; D unresolved. Trimming shortened V by 4 bases and J by 1 base, and 24 bases separated the two germline ends. The germline V gene encodes CDR1 SGHDT and CDR2 YYEEEE. This CDR3 has 18 amino acids. The CDR3 protein is CASSLPGGPGSYSYEQYF. The CDR3, as DNA: TGTGCCAGCAGCCTCCCAGGTGGGCCAGGCTCTTATTCCTACGAGCAGTACTTC.

Notes on this clonotype: Being one base from a much bigger clone, this may be a read error. The rearrangement uses TRBV6-2 or TRBV6-3 and TRBJ2-3; D is undetermined. CDR3 length equals 14 residues. V was clipped by 5 bases and J by 0 bases, with 9 bases between them. CDR1 is MNHEY and CDR2 is SVGEGT in the germline V gene. The CDR3 loop is CASSHHGSTDTQYF. The CDR3 DNA reads as TGTGCCAGCAGTCACCATGGAAGCACAGATACGCAGTATTTT.

This clonotype appeared many times. This sequence joins TRBV19 and TRBJ2-2; D may be TRBD2 (5 bases). CDR1 is LNHDA, CDR2 SQIVND, per germline (reference sequence). The germline V and J ends were trimmed by 6 bases and 5 bases, with 16 bases remaining between them. The CDR3 totals 15 residues. CDR3 region: CASSRAGRGTGELFF. The CDR3 region has the DNA TGTGCCAGTAGCCGGGCTGGGAGAGGAACCGGGGAGCTGTTTTTT.

This clonotype was observed a few times. The V gene is TRBV5-1, the J gene TRBJ2-7, with 9 bases fitting TRBD1. CDR3 length: 15 residues. The germline V gene has CDR1 SGHRS and CDR2 YFSETQ. With V trimmed by 5 bases and J by 6 bases, 12 bases remained unmatched. This CDR3 reads CASSTPGQGFREQYF. Here the CDR3 DNA reads TGCGCCAGCAGTACGCCGGGACAGGGTTTTCGCGAGCAGTACTTC.

This clonotype was seen ten or more times. The chain couples TRBV7-8 to TRBJ1-5; D remains unclear. The CDR3 has 17 amino acids. The germline CDR1 and CDR2 sequences are SGHVS and FQNEAQ. V lost 0 bases and J 0 bases, leaving 12 bases between the germline ends. The CDR3 reads CASSLAPFINSNQPQHF. The CDR3 DNA sequence: TGTGCCAGCAGCTTAGCCCCTTTCATCAATAGCAATCAGCCCCAGCATTTT.

V and J are TRBV7-9 and TRBJ2-5; 10 nucleotides line up with TRBD2. This CDR3 is 15 amino acids long. V lost 4 bases, J lost 5 bases, and 7 bases stayed unmatched. CDR1 SEHNR and CDR2 FQNEAQ come from the germline V gene (reference sequence). CDR3 DNA sequence: TGTGCCAGCAGCTGGCTAGCGGGGGTCGTTGAGACCCAGTACTTC. Translated: CASSWLAGVVETQYF.

This clonotype turned up a few times. The chain uses TRBV4-2 and TRBJ2-7, with a weak D call TRBD1 (5 bases). Germline V CDR1 and CDR2: LGHNA, YNFKEQ. V was clipped by 5 bases and J by 3 bases, with 17 bases between them. The CDR3 covers 15 residues. The CDR3 region is CASSYSQDSSYEQYF. In DNA form, the CDR3 reads TGTGCCAGCAGCTACTCCCAAGACAGTAGCTACGAGCAGTACTTC.

The chain uses TRBV12-3 or TRBV12-4 and TRBJ1-4; unclear D gene. V lost 8 bases, J lost 8 bases, and 15 bases lay in between. CDR3 size: 13 residues. This chain's CDR3 is CASLISGGEKLFF. DNA for the CDR3: TGTGCCAGCTTGATCTCGGGAGGAGAAAAACTGTTTTTT.

This clonotype was seen many times. The chain uses TRBV19 and TRBJ1-1, with 9 positions matching TRBD1. Per the germline V gene, CDR1 is LNHDA and CDR2 is SQIVND (reference sequence). Trimming took 7 bases from V and 2 from J; bases not matched to a gene: 2. The CDR3 totals 13 residues. For the CDR3, the DNA is TGTGCCAGTAAGGACAGGGGTAACACTGAAGCTTTCTTT. Its translation is CASKDRGNTEAFF. The entire variable domain, with the rest obtained from reference TRBV19 and TRBJ1-1, is as follows: DGGITQSPKYLFRKEGQNVTLSCEQNLNHDAMYWYRQDPGQGLRLIYYSQIVNDFQKGDIAEGYSVSREKKESFPLTVTSAQKNPTAFYLCASKDRGNTEAFFGQGTRLTVV.

The table lists this clonotype with many counts. The V gene is TRBV11-2, the J gene TRBJ1-1, with a tentative D call TRBD1 (6 bases). There are 17 residues in the CDR3. Trimming shortened V by 3 bases and J by 0 bases, and 17 bases separated the two germline ends. In germline, CDR1 is SGHAT, CDR2 FQNNGV. The CDR3, as DNA: TGTGCCAGCAGCTTGAGGGGGGGCGACCGGATGAACACTGAAGCTTTCTTT. Amino acids: CASSLRGGDRMNTEAFF.

The rearrangement joins TRBV9 to TRBJ2-3, with no clear D. This CDR3 is 16 amino acids long. The germline CDR1 and CDR2 sequences are SGDLS and YYNGEE. The V end lost 0 bases, the J end lost 2 bases, and 13 bases lay between the germline ends. The CDR3 DNA follows: TGTGCCAGCAGCGTAGTAGGTACCGCTCTCACAGATACGCAGTATTTT. Protein product: CASSVVGTALTDTQYF.

This clonotype has just a few counts. This rearrangement joins TRBV28 to TRBJ2-7; maybe TRBD2 (6 bases). Germline CDR1 reads MDHEN; CDR2 reads SYDVKM. V dropped 2 bases and J dropped 7 bases, with 18 bases sitting between them. The CDR3 spans 15 residues. CDR3 coding DNA: TGTGCCAGCAGTTTAGCGGGGTCCCCCCTCCAAGAGCAGTACTTC. Amino acid sequence: CASSLAGSPLQEQYF.